The source of this T cell receptor (beta chain) is a study of regulatory T cells. Study-level results: Compared with autologous conventional CD4+ cells and control regulatory cells, CD3G-deficient regulatory T cells showed reduced diversity.

The PCR used 52 TRBV and 13 TRBJ primers. Only in-frame clones appear in the TCRdb table, and some are missing; sequencing was by immunoSEQ multiplex PCR. The sample holds about 6,100 clones, approximately 92% seen once. In regard to this clone: Its specificity is not known.

V lost 3 bases to trimming and J lost 6 bases, with 11 bases between them. The germline CDR1 and CDR2 sequences are MDHEN and SYDVKM. CDR3 length: 13 amino acids. This chain uses TRBV28 with TRBJ1-1; the D gene is possibly TRBD1 (6 bases). The TCR was taken from a person in their late teens or twenties with CD3G deficiency. The specimen was CD4+ Tregs sorted from blood. This CDR3 is CASSLGGVAEAFF. The CDR3 DNA sequence: TGTGCCAGCAGTTTGGGGGGCGTCGCTGAAGCTTTCTTT.